Each of the 32 T cell receptor beta chains below was sequenced from the same sample in a study of T cell repertoires in cytomegalovirus infection. TCRdb reprocessed the reads with MiXCR, giving one entry per CDR3 protein. This sample has over 250,000 distinct CDR3 sequences; 22% occur once, and the top ten carry roughly a fifth. Antigens of these TCRs are unknown. The specimen comprised cultured PBMCs, sampled from culture after CMV antigen stimulation. Receptors originate from a human donor in good health (CMV status not recorded). Some clones in this sample may be carry-over from other donors' samples.

On this clonotype: Being one base from a much bigger clone, this may be a read error. CDR3 coding DNA: TGTGCCAGCAGCGGAACAGGGGGCCTTCCGTTCTTC. This translates into CASSGTGGLPFF. The chain joins TRBV7-2 to TRBJ2-1; 9 nucleotides match TRBD1. J gave up 15 bases and V 5 bases, and 8 bases lay outside the gene matches. The CDR3 sequence is 12 residues long. The germline V gene encodes CDR1 SGHTA and CDR2 FQGNSA.

The V gene is TRBV2, the J gene TRBJ2-3, with 10 bases lining up with TRBD1. This CDR3 spans 15 amino acids. Trimming removed 4 bases from V and 1 base from J; junction bases left unmatched: 2. From germline, CDR1 is SNHLY and CDR2 FYNNEI. CDR3 sequence reads: CASSAGQGGTDTQYF. The CDR3 region has the DNA TGTGCCAGCAGTGCCGGACAGGGGGGCACAGATACGCAGTATTTT.

Remarks on this clonotype: A much larger clone differs by one base, so this may be a read error. V is TRBV27 and J is TRBJ1-5, with a weak D call TRBD1 (6 bases). Germline CDR1 MNHEY, CDR2 SMNVEV (reference sequence). This CDR3 comprises 15 residues. Trimming shortened V by 5 bases and J by 11 bases, and 22 bases separated the two germline ends. The chain's CDR3 is CASSPPGGAGQTQHF. The CDR3, as DNA: TGTGCCAGCAGTCCCCCGGGTGGGGCTGGACAGACCCAGCATTTT.

This clonotype was found a few times. The chain links TRBV19 to TRBJ2-3; D may match TRBD1 or TRBD2 (5 bases each). The V end lost 4 bases, the J end lost 4 bases, and 15 bases lay between the germline ends. The CDR3 length is 15 residues. The germline V gene has CDR1 LNHDA and CDR2 SQIVND (reference sequence). CDR3: CASSTGPLAADTQYF. Here the CDR3 DNA reads TGTGCCAGTAGTACGGGACCCTTGGCCGCAGATACGCAGTATTTT.

The gene calls are TRBV4-3 and TRBJ2-7; no reliable D call. The germline V gene has CDR1 LGHNA and CDR2 YSLEER. V lost 0 bases to trimming and J lost 4 bases, with 7 bases between them. This CDR3 has 13 residues. The CDR3 sequence: CASSQDSRYEQYF. The DNA of the CDR3 is TGCGCCAGCAGCCAAGATTCCAGGTACGAGCAGTACTTC.

This clonotype showed up just a few times. The J gene is TRBJ2-3, the V gene TRBV11-2; a weak D match, TRBD2 (5 bases). Germline CDR1 reads SGHAT; CDR2 reads FQNNGV. The ends were cut back, 5 bases at V and 5 bases at J, with 14 bases in the middle. The CDR3 spans 14 residues. CDR3 residues: CASSPGSVEDTQYF. Written as DNA, the CDR3 is TGTGCCAGCAGCCCGGGGAGCGTAGAAGATACGCAGTATTTT.

This clonotype was seen only a few times. V gene TRBV28 combines with J gene TRBJ2-1, with D hard to call. Germline CDR1 and CDR2: MDHEN and SYDVKM. This CDR3 contains 13 residues. V lost 1 base, J lost 6 bases, and 7 bases lay in between. CDR3 residues: CASSLLSPNEQFF. CDR3 nucleotides: TGTGCCAGCAGTTTATTGTCCCCCAATGAGCAGTTCTTC.

The V call is TRBV25-1, the J call TRBJ2-3; D remains ambiguous. Germline V gene sequence: CDR1 MGHDK, CDR2 SYGVNS. This CDR3 is built from 14 residues. Trimming cost V 7 bases and J 2 bases, with 13 bases left between them. The CDR3 DNA follows: TGTGCCAGCACGGCTAGTCTTGCCACAGATACGCAGTATTTT. Amino acids: CASTASLATDTQYF.

In its sample, this clonotype was seen many times. The chain has TRBV28 and TRBJ1-1, with D uncertain. The CDR3 is 13 amino acids. Deletions cut 5 bases from V and 5 bases from J, with 12 bases between. Germline V gene sequence: CDR1 MDHEN, CDR2 SYDVKM. The CDR3, as DNA: TGTGCCAGCAGTCCACCAGGACGAACTGAAGCTTTCTTT. It codes for CASSPPGRTEAFF.

Only a few counts were recorded for this clonotype. The chain carries TRBV29-1 and TRBJ1-4; TRBD1 matches at 11 bases. Germline values: CDR1 SQVTM, CDR2 ANQGSEA. The CDR3 consists of 13 residues. Trimming cost V 6 bases and J 8 bases; bases outside gene matches: 5. CDR3: CSVGQGAREKLFF. The CDR3 coding sequence is TGCAGCGTCGGACAGGGGGCGCGGGAAAAACTGTTTTTT.

This clonotype has at least ten counts. The chain uses TRBV11-3 and TRBJ1-5; D might be TRBD1 (5 bases). The length of the CDR3 is 14 residues. Trimming stripped 3 bases from V and 3 bases from J, with 9 bases between. Germline V gene data show CDR1 as SGHNT and CDR2 as YENEEA. CDR3 nucleotides: TGTGCCAGCAGCTTGTCGGGGCCCAATCAGCCCCAGCATTTT. Protein product: CASSLSGPNQPQHF.

This clonotype occurred many times. The genes are TRBV11-3 and TRBJ1-2; a possible D gene is TRBD1 (5 bases). The length of the CDR3 is 13 residues. The germline CDR1 and CDR2 sequences are SGHNT and YENEEA. V was clipped by 5 bases and J by 4 bases, with 11 bases between them. In DNA, the CDR3 is TGTGCCAGCAGCGTCCAGGGCACCTATGGCTACACCTTC. Residues: CASSVQGTYGYTF.

J is TRBJ2-7 and V is TRBV27; 11 nucleotides agree with TRBD2. The CDR3 is 17 residues long. J was trimmed by 4 bases and V by 5 bases; bases with no gene match: 13. Germline loops: CDR1 MNHEY, CDR2 SMNVEV (reference sequence). The CDR3 protein is CASSPTNLAGGSYEQYV. CDR3 in DNA: TGTGCCAGCAGTCCGACCAACCTAGCGGGAGGATCATACGAGCAGTACGTC.

This clonotype was picked up many times. The chain employs TRBV2 and TRBJ2-5, with a possible D match to TRBD2 (6 bases). This CDR3 has 14 amino acids. V shed 6 bases and J shed 2 bases, with 13 bases lying between them. Germline CDR1 is SNHLY and CDR2 is FYNNEI. For the CDR3, the DNA is TGTGCCAGCAGCAGGGACTGGAGACAAGAGACCCAGTACTTC. It yields the protein CASSRDWRQETQYF.

The chain employs TRBV29-1 and TRBJ2-6; D not certain. The CDR3 loop spans 14 amino acids. V lost 3 bases and J lost 0, with 6 bases in between. CDR1 and CDR2 (germline): SQVTM, ANQGSEA. The CDR3 spells CSVDLSSGANVLTF. The CDR3 DNA reads as TGCAGCGTTGACCTGAGCTCTGGGGCCAACGTCCTGACTTTC.

The chain joins TRBV5-1 to TRBJ2-3, with D unresolved. Trimming stripped 0 bases from V and 0 bases from J, with 8 bases between. Looked up from germline, CDR1 is SGHRS and CDR2 is YFSETQ. The CDR3 sequence is 15 residues long. The CDR3 sequence: CASSLDPSSTDTQYF. The CDR3 bases are TGCGCCAGCAGCTTGGATCCTTCTAGCACAGATACGCAGTATTTT.

This clonotype was seen repeatedly, ten times or more. CDR3 DNA sequence: TGTGCCAGCAGTTTATATATGAACACTGAAGCTTTCTTT. Encoded protein: CASSLYMNTEAFF. The rearrangement joins TRBV27 to TRBJ1-1; D is undetermined. The germline gives CDR1 MNHEY, CDR2 SMNVEV (reference sequence). The V end lost 1 base, the J end lost 0 bases, and 3 bases lay between the germline ends. The CDR3 is 13 residues long.

The chain is built from TRBV9 and TRBJ2-7; D may be TRBD1 (6 bases). Germline V gives CDR1 SGDLS, CDR2 YYNGEE. The CDR3 loop spans 14 amino acids. The V and J ends lost 4 bases and 2 bases respectively, with 13 bases between them. CDR3 sequence: CASSPTGRTYEQYF. The CDR3, as DNA: TGTGCCAGCAGCCCGACAGGTCGTACCTACGAGCAGTACTTC.

The chain has TRBV7-2 and TRBJ2-5; D is unclear. Germline CDR1 SGHTA, CDR2 FQGNSA. This CDR3 has 13 residues. V lost 7 bases to trimming and J lost 0 bases, with 9 bases between them. The CDR3 sequence: CASTSSYQETQYF. The CDR3 bases are TGTGCCAGCACATCGAGTTACCAAGAGACCCAGTACTTC.

The count of this clonotype is one. This chain connects TRBV5-1 to TRBJ2-2; D is uncertain. V gave up 1 base and J gave up 6 bases, with 13 bases separating them. Germline lookup yields CDR1 SGHRS and CDR2 YFSETQ. The CDR3 is made up of 15 amino acids. CDR3 DNA: TGCGCCAGCAGCTTGAGGCCCGTCAACCCCGGGGAGCTGTTTTTT. The encoded protein is CASSLRPVNPGELFF. The full variable domain, its missing parts supplied by reference TRBV5-1 and TRBJ2-2, is KAGVTQTPRYLIKTRGQQVTLSCSPISGHRSVSWYQQTPGQGLQFLFEYFSETQRNKGNFPGRFSGRQFSNSRSEMNVSTLELGDSALYLCASSLRPVNPGELFFGEGSRLTVL.

CDR3: CASSRLAGADTQYF. The CDR3 nucleotides are TGTGCCAGCAGTCGACTAGCGGGAGCAGATACGCAGTATTTT. The rearrangement links TRBV6-2 or TRBV6-3 to TRBJ2-3, with TRBD2 matching over 12 bases. The trim removed 5 bases at V and 4 bases at J, leaving 1 base unmatched. The CDR3 runs 14 residues. CDR1 and CDR2 (germline): MNHEY, SVGEGT.

The chain links TRBV19 to TRBJ2-2, with TRBD2 as a possible D gene (6 bases). The V gene lost 5 bases and the J gene lost 7 bases, with 14 bases spanning the gap. This CDR3 spans 14 amino acids. CDR1 and CDR2 (germline): LNHDA, SQIVND (reference sequence). CDR3: CASSLRGGSGELFF. The CDR3, as DNA: TGTGCCAGTAGTTTGCGGGGTGGGAGCGGGGAGCTGTTTTTT. Supplemented by reference TRBV19 and TRBJ2-2, the full variable domain reads DGGITQSPKYLFRKEGQNVTLSCEQNLNHDAMYWYRQDPGQGLRLIYYSQIVNDFQKGDIAEGYSVSREKKESFPLTVTSAQKNPTAFYLCASSLRGGSGELFFGEGSRLTVL.

This clonotype has more than one count but fewer than ten. The V gene is TRBV7-6, the J gene TRBJ2-1, with 12 positions matching TRBD2. Germline CDR1 reads SGHVS; CDR2 reads FNYEAQ. The CDR3 contains 17 residues. V lost 5 bases and J lost 0; bases outside the gene matches: 5. The CDR3 reads CASSARLAGASYNEQFF. The CDR3 nucleotides read TGTGCCAGCAGCGCCCGACTAGCGGGAGCCTCCTACAATGAGCAGTTCTTC.

The rearrangement joins TRBV30 to TRBJ2-7; D is unclear. Germline CDR1 reads GTSNPN; CDR2 reads SVGIG (reference sequence). V was cut by 0 bases and J by 2 bases, with 11 bases left in between. This CDR3 is built from 14 residues. CDR3 region: CAWSVQIPPYEQYV. The CDR3 DNA is TGTGCCTGGAGTGTACAGATTCCCCCCTACGAGCAGTACGTC.

This chain connects TRBV5-4 to TRBJ2-1; 9 nucleotides match TRBD2. CDR1 is SGHNT and CDR2 is YYREEE in the germline V gene (reference sequence). This CDR3 contains 16 residues. The J segment lost 3 bases and the V segment lost 0 bases, leaving 4 bases of the junction unmatched. CDR3 amino acids: CASSLVQREVYNEQFF. Here the CDR3 DNA reads TGTGCCAGCAGCTTGGTCCAGCGGGAGGTCTACAATGAGCAGTTCTTC.

The chain recombines TRBV30 with TRBJ1-3, with D possibly matching TRBD1 (6 bases). Germline V lookup: CDR1 GTSNPN, CDR2 SVGIG (reference sequence). The CDR3 is 14 amino acids. V gave up 0 bases and J gave up 3 bases, with 9 bases separating them. CDR3 loop: CAWSVQGGGNTIYF. The CDR3 DNA is TGTGCCTGGAGTGTACAGGGCGGTGGAAACACCATATATTTT.

This clonotype was seen ten or more times. The chain combines TRBV7-2 with TRBJ2-3, with TRBD2 matching over 7 bases. J gave up 1 base and V 8 bases, and 6 bases lay outside the gene matches. CDR3 length: 14 amino acids. CDR1 is SGHTA and CDR2 is FQGNSA in the germline V gene. CDR3 bases: TGTGCCAGCCAGCGGGACGAGCGCACAGATACGCAGTATTTT. As protein: CASQRDERTDTQYF.

The chain recombines TRBV6-5 with TRBJ2-3, with D unclear. This CDR3 region has 15 residues. In germline, CDR1 is MNHEY, CDR2 SVGAGI. V gave up 2 bases and J gave up 2 bases, with 11 bases separating them. The CDR3 loop is CASSYGYSITDTQYF. For the CDR3, the DNA is TGTGCCAGCAGTTACGGGTATTCGATCACAGATACGCAGTATTTT.

This clonotype was seen a few times. V and J are TRBV7-2 and TRBJ2-7; 9 nucleotides match TRBD1. J gave up 3 bases and V 4 bases, and 7 bases lay outside the gene matches. Per the germline V gene, CDR1 is SGHTA and CDR2 is FQGNSA. The CDR3 spans 15 residues. CDR3 in amino acids: CASSWAGTGNYEQYV. The CDR3 nucleotides are TGTGCCAGCAGCTGGGCCGGGACAGGGAACTACGAGCAGTACGTC.

V usage is TRBV9 and J usage is TRBJ1-6, with a weak D call TRBD1 (5 bases). Germline-derived CDR1 and CDR2 are SGDLS and YYNGEE. The V and J ends lost 4 bases and 6 bases respectively, with 14 bases between them. The CDR3 length is 15 residues. DNA for the CDR3: TGTGCCAGCAGCCCCCGACAGACCATTAATTCACCCCTCCACTTT. This codes for CASSPRQTINSPLHF.

This clonotype came up many times. This chain links TRBV11-1 with TRBJ2-2; D not certain. This CDR3 spans 17 amino acids. V was cut by 0 bases and J by 6 bases, with 17 bases left in between. Germline V lookup: CDR1 SGHAT, CDR2 FQDESV (reference sequence). CDR3 bases: TGTGCCAGCAGCTTAGCGCGTAGCCGCCTAACACCCGGGGAGCTGTTTTTT. It specifies CASSLARSRLTPGELFF.

This clonotype was counted many times. This rearrangement joins TRBV7-2 to TRBJ2-3; D is ambiguous. The germline CDR1 and CDR2 sequences are SGHTA and FQGNSA. This CDR3 comprises 12 residues. Trimming removed 8 bases at V and 7 bases at J, with 13 bases between. The CDR3 nucleotides are TGTGCCAGCTCCTACATAGGGTATACGCAGTATTTT. Protein: CASSYIGYTQYF.